A selection of T cell receptor beta chains follows, all from one sample in a study of blood T cell repertoires in COVID-19. Some clones are missing from TCRdb's copy, which holds only in-frame ones; the method was immunoSEQ multiplex PCR. The table includes 190,000 or so clones, around 91% detected once. The sample taken for sequencing was peripheral blood. The origin of the receptors is a man between 45 and 60 years old with acute or convalescent COVID-19. CDR3s include the opening cysteine and the closing phenylalanine or tryptophan. D genes are given only for firm matches. Clone size is given for some rows only: seen once, a few or many times, or a class if the clone is expanded.

16	TRBV11-2	TRBJ2-5	NA	TRBD2	TGTGCCAGCAGCTTAGTGGGAAGCGGGAGAGGAGAGACCCAGTACTTC	CASSLVGSGRGETQYF
14	TRBV27	TRBJ1-2	NA	NA	TGTGCCAGCAGTTTCGGGGGAATGGACTATGGCTACACCTTC	CASSFGGMDYGYTF
14	TRBV6-6	TRBJ1-5	few	NA	TGTGCCAGCAGTTCGGTCCTCGCGGGTCAGCCCCAGCATTTT	CASSSVLAGQPQHF
17	TRBV5-4	TRBJ2-3	NA	TRBD2	TGTGCCAGTCCTAAGGACCCAGCGGGGGGGCCCGCAGATACGCAGTATTTT	CASPKDPAGGPADTQYF
16	TRBV3-1/TRBV3-2	TRBJ2-2	NA	TRBD2	TGTGCCAGCAGCCACGGGCTAGCGGCGAACACCGGGGAGCTGTTTTTT	CASSHGLAANTGELFF
14	TRBV7-2	TRBJ1-6	once	NA	TGTGCCAGCAGCTTCGGACAGACCAATTCACCCCTCCACTTT	CASSFGQTNSPLHF
15	TRBV5-1	TRBJ2-1	NA	TRBD2	TGCGCCAGCAGCCGGGACTACGACTCCTACAATGAGCAGTTCTTC	CASSRDYDSYNEQFF
17	TRBV7-6	TRBJ1-5	NA	NA	TGTGCCAGCAGCCCACCAATGGGGCGCACGGATTCTCAGCCCCAGCATTTT	CASSPPMGRTDSQPQHF
13	TRBV4-3	TRBJ1-5	NA	TRBD1	TGCGCCAGCAGCTTTGGACAGGGACAGCCCCAGCATTTT	CASSFGQGQPQHF
12	TRBV18	TRBJ2-1	NA	TRBD2	TGTGCCAGCTCACCACCCACTAGCGGACAGTTCTTC	CASSPPTSGQFF
12	TRBV28	TRBJ1-2	NA	NA	TGTGCCAGCAGTCTTACAGGGTCCGGCTACACCTTC	CASSLTGSGYTF
15	TRBV28	TRBJ2-2	NA	TRBD1	TGTGCCAGCAGTTCGACAGGGGACGGTACCGGGGAGCTGTTTTTT	CASSSTGDGTGELFF
16	TRBV15	TRBJ2-1	NA	TRBD2	TGTGCCACCAGCAATCAGCGGGGGGGAATCTACAATGAGCAGTTCTTC	CATSNQRGGIYNEQFF
11	TRBV10-3	TRBJ1-1	NA	NA	TGTGCCATCAGAGGGGGCACTGAAGCTTTCTTT	CAIRGGTEAFF
15	TRBV5-1	TRBJ2-1	NA	NA	TGCGCCAGCAGCTTGGGAGTTTTGGCTAGCAATGAGCAGTTCTTC	CASSLGVLASNEQFF
16	TRBV6-5	TRBJ2-3	NA	TRBD2	TGTGCCAGCAGTTACTCTAGCGGGAGCGGGGGAGATACGCAGTATTTT	CASSYSSGSGGDTQYF
16	TRBV6-4	TRBJ2-2	NA	TRBD2	TGTGCCAGCAGTAGAGCGGGAGGTACGCACACCGGGGAGCTGTTTTTT	CASSRAGGTHTGELFF
14	TRBV5-1	TRBJ2-1	once	NA	TGCGCCAGCAGCTTGGAATTTGGGGGGAATGAGCAGTTCTTC	CASSLEFGGNEQFF
15	TRBV19	TRBJ2-7	NA	TRBD1	TGTGCCAGTAGTATTCAGGGGGTAAGCTCCTACGAGCAGTACTTC	CASSIQGVSSYEQYF
16	TRBV5-1	TRBJ1-6	NA	TRBD1	TGCGCCAGCAGCCCTCAGGGGGGACAGTACCGCTCACCCCTCCACTTT	CASSPQGGQYRSPLHF
16	TRBV11-2	TRBJ2-2	NA	NA	TGTGCCAGCAGCTTACCCAGCAGGGGGGTAACCGGGGAGCTGTTTTTT	CASSLPSRGVTGELFF
15	TRBV7-3	TRBJ1-6	few	TRBD1	TGTGCCAGCAGTTCGGACAGGGTTGAGAATTCACCCCTCCACTTT	CASSSDRVENSPLHF
15	TRBV2	TRBJ1-2	NA	NA	TGTGCCAGCAGTGATCCACGGACAGCGGCCTATGGCTACACCTTC	CASSDPRTAAYGYTF
20	TRBV3-1/TRBV3-2	TRBJ2-6	NA	TRBD2	TGTGCCAGCAGCCGCCTAGCGGGGGGGCCTCTTACCCCAGGGGCCAACGTCCTGACTTTC	CASSRLAGGPLTPGANVLTF
17	TRBV6-1	TRBJ2-4	NA	NA	TGTGCCAGCAGGGAACTACACAGGGGAGGAACCAAAAACATTCAGTACTTC	CASRELHRGGTKNIQYF
16	TRBV29-1	TRBJ2-3	NA	TRBD1	TGCAGCGTTGAAGGGGGACAGGGACGTCTTGCGGATACGCAGTATTTT	CSVEGGQGRLADTQYF
16	TRBV11-2	TRBJ2-5	once	TRBD2	TGTGCCAGCAGCTTAGATCCAGGACGATCGGGAGGGACCCAGTACTTC	CASSLDPGRSGGTQYF
14	TRBV9	TRBJ2-7	NA	NA	TGTGCCAGCAGCGCCGAAGGGAGCTCCTACGAGCAGTACTTC	CASSAEGSSYEQYF
16	TRBV5-4	TRBJ2-1	NA	TRBD2	TGTGCCAGCTCCCTGGATAGCGGGAGCTCCTACAATGAGCAGTTCTTC	CASSLDSGSSYNEQFF
15	TRBV11-2	TRBJ1-3	NA	TRBD1	TGTGCCAGCAGCTTGGGACAGGGGCCTCTTTTGGCCATATATTTT	CASSLGQGPLLAIYF
13	TRBV6-1	TRBJ1-5	NA	NA	TGTGCCAGCAGTGAACAGGCCGATCAGCCCCAGCATTTT	CASSEQADQPQHF
14	TRBV4-1	TRBJ2-4	NA	NA	TGCGCCAGCAGCCAAGTGAAGGGAGCCGACATTCAGTACTTC	CASSQVKGADIQYF
13	TRBV27	TRBJ1-1	NA	NA	TGTGCCAGCAGTCTCTCCCCAGGACTCGAAGCTTTCTTT	CASSLSPGLEAFF
16	TRBV14	TRBJ1-1	NA	NA	TGTGCCAGCAGCCCTAGGGGCTGGACACTGAACACTGAAGCTTTCTTT	CASSPRGWTLNTEAFF
14	TRBV5-4	TRBJ1-2	NA	TRBD1	TGTGCCAGCAGCACAAGACAGGGGAACTATGGCTACACCTTC	CASSTRQGNYGYTF
17	TRBV2	TRBJ1-4	NA	NA	TGTGCCAGCAGTGAAACTTTGAGCGATGCAACTAATGAAAAACTGTTTTTT	CASSETLSDATNEKLFF
16	TRBV7-3	TRBJ2-3	NA	TRBD2	TGTGCCAGCAGCTTAATCGAGCGGGGGGCGAGGAATACGCAGTATTTT	CASSLIERGARNTQYF
16	TRBV5-1	TRBJ2-1	NA	TRBD1	TGCGCCAGCAGCCCCGGGACAGGGGGGCCCTACAATGAGCAGTTCTTC	CASSPGTGGPYNEQFF
13	TRBV5-1	TRBJ1-2	NA	NA	TGCGCCAGCAGAATACAGAGAGATTATGGCTACACCTTC	CASRIQRDYGYTF
17	TRBV11-2	TRBJ2-1	NA	NA	TGTGCCAGCAGCTTAGGTAGTTTGGCGGCTATCTACAATGAGCAGTTCTTC	CASSLGSLAAIYNEQFF
14	TRBV29-1	TRBJ2-3	NA	NA	TGCAGCGGAATAGCGGCCTTCGGGGGAGATACGCAGTATTTT	CSGIAAFGGDTQYF
17	TRBV7-2	TRBJ2-1	NA	NA	TGTGCCAGCAGCCCAGATAGTGGGAGCAGCTCCTACAATGAGCAGTTCTTC	CASSPDSGSSSYNEQFF
19	TRBV21-1	TRBJ1-3	NA	NA	TGTGCCAGCAGCACCCGGGACAGGGGGCGGAATGTCTCTGGAAACACCATATATTTT	CASSTRDRGRNVSGNTIYF
14	TRBV19	TRBJ2-3	NA	TRBD1	TGTGCCAGTAGTACGGGGACAGGGAGGGATACGCAGTATTTT	CASSTGTGRDTQYF
14	TRBV27	TRBJ2-7	NA	TRBD1	TGTGCCAGCAGTTTATCCGGGACAGGCTACGAGCAGTACTTC	CASSLSGTGYEQYF
14	TRBV28	TRBJ2-4	NA	NA	TGTGCCAGCAGCTCGAGAATAGCCAAAAACATTCAGTACTTC	CASSSRIAKNIQYF
17	TRBV5-8	TRBJ2-2	NA	NA	TGTGCCAGCAGCTTGGTCAACAGGGCCCTGACTACCGGGGAGCTGTTTTTT	CASSLVNRALTTGELFF
13	TRBV3-1/TRBV3-2	TRBJ2-1	NA	NA	TGTGCCAGCAGCCAAGATTGGGCAGATGAGCAGTTCTTC	CASSQDWADEQFF
14	TRBV6-5	TRBJ1-6	NA	NA	TGTGCCAGCAGCCTACAGTCTAATAATTCACCCCTCCACTTT	CASSLQSNNSPLHF
14	TRBV2	TRBJ2-4	NA	TRBD2	TGTGCCAGCAGGGAAATAGCGGGAAGGGGCATTCAGTACTTC	CASREIAGRGIQYF
15	TRBV28	TRBJ1-5	NA	NA	TGTGCCAGCAGTTTGTACGTCAGGGGCAATCAGCCCCAGCATTTT	CASSLYVRGNQPQHF
16	TRBV6-5	TRBJ1-2	NA	NA	TGTGCCAGCAGTTACAATGCTTGGGGACAAAATTATGGCTACACCTTC	CASSYNAWGQNYGYTF